The 27 T cell receptor beta chains below all came from one sample that was sequenced in a study of tumor-infiltrating lymphocytes in primary liver carcinoma. With roughly 0.5 ug total RNA as template and a constant-region primer, TCR beta cDNA was made. Modified slightly, ARM-PCR produced TCR beta libraries over three nested multiplex PCR rounds. With TRBV1-TRBV30 forward primers and a C-beta reverse primer, the first two PCR rounds were run for approximately 9 cycles each. Each CDR3 protein is one row after TCRdb ran MiXCR on the multiplex PCR reads. The data contain 310,000 or so distinct CDR3 sequences, almost 60% of them seen just once; the ten biggest clones take up approximately 15%. Germline DNA was also extracted, and blood RNA was taken from unsorted whole blood. Sequenced: peripheral blood. The source of these receptors is a woman in her twenties or thirties with primary liver carcinoma and hepatitis B virus infection.

A word on this clonotype: A much larger clone differs from this one at a single base, so this may be a read error. The chain employs TRBV5-4 and TRBJ1-1; no definite D call. In germline, CDR1 is SGHNT, CDR2 YYREEE (reference sequence). The CDR3 is 16 amino acids. The CDR3 protein is CASTTGSSQKRTEVFF. The DNA for the CDR3 is TGTGCCAGCACCACCGGGTCCTCCCAAAAGCGCACTGAAGTTTTCTTT.

For this clonotype: A much larger clone lies a single base off, so this may be a read error. V usage is TRBV12-3 or TRBV12-4 and J usage is TRBJ1-2, with 7 positions matching TRBD1. The CDR3 totals 16 residues. V was clipped by 2 bases and J by 2 bases; unmatched bases: 8. CDR3 DNA: TGTGCCAGCAGTTTACCGGGGGGACAGAGAAACTATGGCTACACCTTC. Protein sequence: CASSLPGGQRNYGYTF.

Only one count was recorded for this clonotype. A junction boundary mismatches the germline segment, possibly from a read error. The V and J genes are TRBV6-5 and TRBJ2-7, with D possibly TRBD1 on 5 matching bases. This CDR3 has 14 residues. CDR1 is MNHEY, CDR2 SVGAGI, per germline. CDR3 sequence (DNA): TGTGCCAGCAGTTACGGGGCAGGGTCCTACAAGCAGTACTTC. Translated, it gives CASSYGAGSYKQYF.

About this clonotype: One junction end does not reproduce the germline sequence, and a read error may be involved. The gene calls are TRBV11-2 and TRBJ1-4; D remains unclear. The CDR3 has 18 amino acids. The germline V gene has CDR1 SGHAT and CDR2 FQNNGV. CDR3 in amino acids: CASNLARYTNGDNEKLFF. CDR3 coding DNA: TGTGCCAGCAACTTAGCCCGATATACTAATGGGGATAATGAAAAACTGTTTTTT.

For this clonotype: Germline and junction disagree at one end, which may indicate a read error. The V call is TRBV5-6, the J call TRBJ2-7; 8 bases are shared with TRBD2. The CDR3 loop spans 14 amino acids. Germline CDR1 reads SGHDT; CDR2 reads YYEEEE. The CDR3 bases are TGTGCCAGTAGCTTGACGGGAGGGCACTACGAGCAGTACTTC. Amino acid sequence: CASSLTGGHYEQYF. Variable domain in full (rest from reference TRBV5-6 and TRBJ2-7): DAGVTQSPTHLIKTRGQQVTLRCSPKSGHDTVSWYQQALGQGPQFIFQYYEEEERQRGNFPDRFSGHQFPNYSSELNVNALLLGDSALYLCASSLTGGHYEQYFGPGTRLTVT.

The table lists this clonotype with a count of one. Given the absence of the conserved phenylalanine or tryptophan at the CDR3 end, a read error is likely. The V call is TRBV7-9, the J call TRBJ1-3, with 9 bases identical to TRBD1. After removal of 3 bases from V and 4 bases from J, the junction contained 10 bases not matched to a gene. CDR1 and CDR2 from the germline V gene are SEHNR and FQNEAQ (reference sequence). The CDR3 spans 17 residues. The CDR3 coding sequence is TGTGCCAGCAGCTTCACATCACACAGGGGGCCAGGAAACACCATATATTCT. It encodes CASSFTSHRGPGNTIYS.

As concerns this clonotype: An end of the junction differs from the germline gene, which may be a read error. The chain couples TRBV6-5 to TRBJ2-1; no reliable D call. CDR1 and CDR2 (germline): MNHEY, SVGAGI. The CDR3 has 14 amino acids. CDR3 sequence: CASSDQSSCNEQFF. As DNA, the CDR3 is TGTGCCAGCAGCGACCAGAGCTCCTGCAATGAGCAGTTCTTC.

The chain joins TRBV6-5 to TRBJ2-7; D gene unclear. Germline-derived CDR1 and CDR2 are MNHEY and SVGAGI. The CDR3 spans 12 residues. V was pared by 6 bases and J by 5 bases, with 11 bases between. The CDR3 DNA reads as TGTGCCAGCAGCCACCGAAGGGACGAGCAGTACTTC. As protein: CASSHRRDEQYF.

On this clonotype: One end of the junction is discordant with germline, which a read error may explain. The chain has TRBV11-2 and TRBJ2-1; TRBD2 is a possible D gene (5 bases). CDR3 length: 13 residues. From germline, CDR1 is SGHAT and CDR2 FQNNGV. The CDR3 sequence is CTSGLGGGDEQFF. The CDR3, as DNA: TGTACCAGCGGCTTAGGTGGCGGAGATGAGCAGTTCTTC.

This chain links TRBV11-2 with TRBJ2-1; 12 bases are a match to TRBD2. Per germline, CDR1 SGHAT and CDR2 FQNNGV. The V and J ends lost 3 bases and 5 bases, in that order; junction bases with no gene match: 17. This CDR3 spans 20 amino acids. The chain's CDR3 is CASSFDGLAGPIVYNNEQFF. DNA for the CDR3: TGTGCCAGCAGCTTTGACGGACTAGCGGGGCCGATAGTCTATAACAATGAGCAGTTCTTC.

In regard to this clonotype: A much larger clone sits a single nucleotide away, making a read error possible. In DNA form, the CDR3 reads TGCAGGGTTGTGGGGGATCTGGACAGGGACCTAGCCAAAAACATTCAGTACTTC. This encodes CRVVGDLDRDLAKNIQYF. This rearrangement joins TRBV29-1 to TRBJ2-4; 8 nucleotides line up with TRBD1. CDR3 size: 18 residues. CDR1 and CDR2 (germline): SQVTM, ANQGSEA.

J is TRBJ1-5 and V is TRBV6-6; no firm D call. The CDR3 has 14 amino acids. Germline CDR1 is MNHNY and CDR2 is SVGAGI (reference sequence). Trimming removed 7 bases at V and 0 bases at J, with 10 bases between. The CDR3 region is CASTPGNSNQPQHF. The CDR3 nucleotides read TGTGCCAGCACTCCGGGGAATAGCAATCAGCCCCAGCATTTT.

The V and J genes are TRBV7-9 and TRBJ1-1, with 8 bases aligning to TRBD1. Germline CDR1 reads SEHNR; CDR2 reads FQNEAQ (reference sequence). The CDR3 extends over 15 amino acids. V trimming: 5 bases; J trimming: 4 bases; junction bases outside the gene matches: 9. The CDR3 region has the DNA TGTGCCAGCAGCCGACGACAGGGGACGAGCACTGAAGCTTTCTTT. Residues: CASSRRQGTSTEAFF.

Turning to this clonotype: The junction and the germline gene differ at one end; a read error may be behind it. The chain couples TRBV6-5 to TRBJ2-5; D might be TRBD2 (6 bases). Per the germline V gene, CDR1 is MNHEY and CDR2 is SVGAGI. The CDR3 spans 16 residues. The CDR3 sequence is CATGSTGTLGGEIQHF. In nucleotides, the CDR3 is TGTGCCACGGGATCGACCGGGACTCTTGGAGGAGAGATCCAGCACTTC.

This clonotype is a singleton in its sample. In this CDR3 the conserved last residue, phenylalanine or tryptophan, is missing, so a read error is likely. The chain has TRBV11-2 and TRBJ2-1; TRBD2 aligns across 7 bases. Germline values: CDR1 SGHAT, CDR2 FQNNGV. The CDR3 has 19 amino acids. CDR3 sequence (DNA): TGTGCCAGCAGTTTAGATCGCCTAGCGGATAAAGCGAGGAACAATGAGCAGTTCTTA. Translated, it gives CASSLDRLADKARNNEQFL.

This chain links TRBV10-3 with TRBJ2-3; the match to TRBD2 covers 10 bases. Germline trimming cut 8 bases from V and 4 bases from J; bases unmatched to any gene: 12. Germline V lookup: CDR1 ENHRY, CDR2 SYGVKD. The CDR3 runs to 16 residues. The CDR3 region is CAIGSGALAGADTQYF. The CDR3 DNA follows: TGTGCCATCGGGTCCGGGGCGCTAGCGGGAGCAGATACGCAGTATTTT.

V is TRBV11-1 and J is TRBJ2-5; 8 positions agree with TRBD1. In germline, CDR1 is SGHAT, CDR2 FQDESV (reference sequence). The CDR3 loop spans 15 amino acids. Germline trimming cut 4 bases from V and 4 bases from J; bases unmatched to any gene: 8. The CDR3 sequence: CASSSLGQEGETQYF. CDR3 in DNA: TGTGCCAGCAGCTCATTGGGACAGGAGGGAGAGACCCAGTACTTC.

With respect to this clonotype: Relative to the germline gene, one junction end is altered; a read error may explain this. The chain recombines TRBV24-1 with TRBJ1-2; D possibly corresponds to TRBD1 (5 bases). Germline CDR1 reads KGHDR; CDR2 reads SFDVKD. The CDR3 is 16 amino acids. DNA of the CDR3: TGCGCCTCCAGTGATTCTCGGGCAGGGAGCCTATCCGGCTACACCTTC. Amino acids: CASSDSRAGSLSGYTF.

The chain has TRBV13 and TRBJ2-5; tentative D call: TRBD1 (5 bases). Germline V gives CDR1 PRHDT, CDR2 FYEKMQ (reference sequence). The V end lost 5 bases, the J end lost 4 bases, and 17 bases lay between the germline ends. The CDR3 has 15 residues. The DNA for the CDR3 is TGTGCCAGCAGCCCGTCAAGGGGTGTGATAGAGACCCAGTACTTC. Its translation: CASSPSRGVIETQYF.

This clonotype was observed many times. The chain employs TRBV29-1 and TRBJ2-1; 7 nucleotides line up with TRBD2. V lost 1 base to trimming and J lost 4 bases; unmatched junction nucleotides: 4. The CDR3 is made up of 14 amino acids. Germline V gene data show CDR1 as SQVTM and CDR2 as ANQGSEA. For the CDR3, the DNA is TGCAGCGTTGAAGTACTAGCGCAATACAATGAGCAGTTCTTC. Translation gives CSVEVLAQYNEQFF.

The chain uses TRBV5-4 and TRBJ1-2, with 7 positions matching TRBD1. Germline-derived CDR1 and CDR2 are SGHNT and YYREEE (reference sequence). The V gene end was trimmed by 0 bases and the J gene end by 4 bases; junction bases not matched to a gene: 9. CDR3 length equals 16 residues. The CDR3 protein is CASSLDPGQTFYGYTF. DNA of the CDR3: TGTGCCAGCAGCTTGGACCCGGGACAGACTTTCTATGGCTACACCTTC.

The V gene is TRBV9, the J gene TRBJ2-7; 7 bases agree with TRBD2. V lost 2 bases to trimming and J lost 1 base; unmatched junction nucleotides: 6. The V gene's germline CDR1 is SGDLS and CDR2 YYNGEE. The CDR3 runs 15 residues. The CDR3 coding sequence is TGTGCCAGCAGCGTTCCTAGCGGCCCATCCTACGAGCAGTACTTC. Protein: CASSVPSGPSYEQYF. Supplemented by reference TRBV9 and TRBJ2-7, the full variable domain reads DSGVTQTPKHLITATGQRVTLRCSPRSGDLSVYWYQQSLDQGLQFLIQYYNGEERAKGNILERFSAQQFPDLHSELNLSSLELGDSALYFCASSVPSGPSYEQYFGPGTRLTVT.

The chain combines TRBV6-5 with TRBJ2-5; D ambiguous. Germline lookup yields CDR1 MNHEY and CDR2 SVGAGI. V was pared by 4 bases and J by 5 bases, with 14 bases between. The CDR3 totals 14 residues. CDR3 sequence: CASSFRPLLETQYF. The CDR3 nucleotides read TGTGCCAGCAGTTTCAGACCCCTCCTGGAGACCCAGTACTTC.

Concerning this clonotype itself: With a much larger clone just one base away, this may be a read error. The chain employs TRBV29-1 and TRBJ2-2; 10 nucleotides agree with TRBD2. J lost 5 bases, V lost 8 bases, and 11 bases had no gene match. Germline values: CDR1 SQVTM, CDR2 ANQGSEA. The length of the CDR3 is 15 residues. The CDR3 is CSILLAGGGTGELFF. The CDR3 DNA reads as TGCAGCATTCTGTTAGCGGGAGGAGGGACCGGGGAGCTGTTTTTT.

This clonotype was recorded at least ten times. The rearrangement links TRBV12-3 or TRBV12-4 to TRBJ1-4; 7 bases are a match to TRBD1. V was clipped by 6 bases and J by 0 bases; unmatched bases: 7. CDR3 length: 16 residues. The CDR3 spells CASSPGQTATNEKLFF. The CDR3 DNA reads TGTGCCAGCAGCCCGGGACAGACCGCAACTAATGAAAAACTGTTTTTT.

A note on this clonotype: One junction end disagrees with the germline gene, perhaps due to a read error. The gene calls are TRBV4-2 and TRBJ2-7; the D call may be TRBD1 or TRBD2 (5 bases each). Germline loops: CDR1 LGHNA, CDR2 YNFKEQ. The CDR3 covers 14 residues. CDR3 bases: TGTGCCAACAGCCACCGAGGGGCCGACCACGAGCAATACTTC. Amino acid sequence: CANSHRGADHEQYF.

With respect to this clonotype: The junction and the germline gene differ at one end; a read error may be behind it. J is TRBJ2-1 and V is TRBV7-8, with D possibly matching TRBD2 (6 bases). There are 17 residues in the CDR3. CDR1 is SGHVS and CDR2 is FQNEAQ in the germline V gene. Here the CDR3 reads CSSSLVLDYRYYNEQFF. The DNA for the CDR3 is TGTTCCAGCAGCTTAGTTCTGGACTACCGATACTACAATGAGCAGTTCTTC.